The 15 T cell receptor beta chains presented below share a single source sample, sequenced in a study of STAT3 mutations in large granular lymphocyte leukemia. Study-wide findings and caveats: At least one immunodominant TCR beta clonotype appeared in every T-cell large granular lymphocyte leukemia patient.

Profiling relied on immunoSEQ multiplex PCR, and the TCRdb table lists in-frame clones only, not all of them. The table records some 31,000 clones, around 85% of them present only once. Their antigens are not known. Sequences were obtained from peripheral blood mononuclear cells. The receptors were sampled from a man in his 60s with T-cell large granular lymphocyte leukemia. Some clones in this sample may be carry-over from other donors' samples.

This chain uses TRBV6-1 with TRBJ1-2, with 9 bases matching TRBD1. The CDR3 covers 13 residues. The germline V gene encodes CDR1 MNHNS and CDR2 SASEGT. The ends lost 6 bases at V and 4 bases at J; junction bases unmatched: 3. The CDR3 DNA sequence: TGTGCCAGCAGGGACAGGGGCGGCTATGGCTACACCTTC. As protein: CASRDRGGYGYTF.

The rearrangement links TRBV18 to TRBJ2-5; D not resolved. The germline CDR1 and CDR2 sequences are KGHSH and LQKENI. The CDR3 totals 16 residues. V lost 6 bases, J lost 2 bases, and 19 bases lay in between. CDR3 amino acids: CASSGQVEVRQETQYF. CDR3 bases: TGTGCCAGCTCTGGCCAAGTAGAGGTCCGACAAGAGACCCAGTACTTC.

The chain uses TRBV25-1 and TRBJ2-5; D is possibly TRBD2 (6 bases). V dropped 2 bases and J dropped 5 bases, with 12 bases sitting between them. CDR1 and CDR2 (germline): MGHDK, SYGVNS. There are 14 residues in the CDR3. This CDR3 is CASSEVAGFETQYF. In nucleotides, the CDR3 is TGTGCCAGCAGTGAAGTGGCGGGGTTTGAGACCCAGTACTTC.

The V gene is TRBV7-9, the J gene TRBJ1-1, with 9 bases lining up with TRBD1. Germline V lookup: CDR1 SEHNR, CDR2 FQNEAQ (reference sequence). The CDR3 runs to 14 residues. V lost 1 base to trimming and J lost 10 bases; unmatched junction nucleotides: 7. The CDR3 reads CASSLGGTGSGAFF. CDR3 in DNA: TGTGCCAGCAGCTTAGGGGGGACAGGGTCGGGAGCTTTCTTT.

J is TRBJ2-7 and V is TRBV15; D possibly corresponds to TRBD1 (6 bases). Germline values: CDR1 LNHNV, CDR2 YYDKDF (reference sequence). The CDR3 sequence is 15 residues long. Trimming took 0 bases from V and 4 from J, leaving 13 bases between them. CDR3 loop: CATSRDVAGVYEQYF. CDR3 nucleotides: TGTGCCACCAGCAGAGATGTGGCAGGGGTGTACGAGCAGTACTTC.

A single count supports this clone. V and J are TRBV5-1 and TRBJ2-3; D could derive from TRBD1 or TRBD2 (5 bases each). The CDR3 runs 19 residues. Germline CDR1 SGHRS, CDR2 YFSETQ. The V and J ends lost 1 base and 2 bases respectively, with 23 bases between them. The CDR3 here is CASSLRAGTARTITDTQYF. The CDR3 region has the DNA TGCGCCAGCAGCTTGAGAGCAGGGACGGCACGGACAATCACAGATACGCAGTATTTT. The entire variable domain, with the rest obtained from reference TRBV5-1 and TRBJ2-3, is as follows: KAGVTQTPRYLIKTRGQQVTLSCSPISGHRSVSWYQQTPGQGLQFLFEYFSETQRNKGNFPGRFSGRQFSNSRSEMNVSTLELGDSALYLCASSLRAGTARTITDTQYFGPGTRLTVL.

The CDR3 is CASSPRQGSSYNEQFF. The DNA for the CDR3 is TGTGCCAGCTCACCGAGGCAGGGGAGCTCCTACAATGAGCAGTTCTTC. The chain has TRBV18 and TRBJ2-1, with a weak D call TRBD1 (6 bases). Germline V CDR1 and CDR2: KGHSH, LQKENI. V lost 3 bases and J 0 bases, leaving 12 bases between the germline ends. The CDR3 totals 16 residues.

This clone appeared a single time. At one end, the junction sequence differs from germline, possibly due to a read error. CDR3 residues: CASSLDSQETQYF. The DNA for the CDR3 is TGTGCTAGCAGCTTAGACAGTCAAGAGACCCAGTACTTC. V gene TRBV7-7 combines with J gene TRBJ2-5; a possible D gene is TRBD1 (5 bases). This CDR3 contains 13 residues. Germline V CDR1 and CDR2: SSHAT, FNYEAQ (reference sequence).

In this sample, this clone turned up once. The rearrangement joins TRBV29-1 to TRBJ1-2; 7 nucleotides align to TRBD1. Trimming cost V 8 bases and J 14 bases; bases outside gene matches: 17. The germline gives CDR1 SQVTM, CDR2 ANQGSEA. The CDR3 is 12 amino acids. DNA of the CDR3: TGCAGCACTCAGGGGGGGACTATGGCTAGTACCTTC. Translation: CSTQGGTMASTF.

This rearrangement joins TRBV19 to TRBJ2-7; 11 bases line up with TRBD2. Germline V gene sequence: CDR1 LNHDA, CDR2 SQIVND (reference sequence). This CDR3 has 15 residues. Losses at the gene ends were 6 bases for V and 3 bases for J; bases not matched to a gene: 7. CDR3: CASSRTSGRNYEQYF. The CDR3 nucleotides read TGTGCCAGTAGCCGGACTAGCGGGCGAAACTACGAGCAGTACTTC.

The chain has TRBV9 and TRBJ1-5; the D gene is possibly TRBD1 (5 bases). CDR3 size: 16 residues. V dropped 3 bases and J dropped 0 bases, with 13 bases sitting between them. Germline values: CDR1 SGDLS, CDR2 YYNGEE. Written as DNA, the CDR3 is TGTGCCAGCAGCGGGGACGGGGCAAATAGCAATCAGCCCCAGCATTTT. Residues: CASSGDGANSNQPQHF.

This chain uses TRBV5-1 with TRBJ1-3; tentative D call: TRBD1 (6 bases). Deletions cut 4 bases from V and 4 bases from J, with 12 bases between. The CDR3 totals 14 residues. From germline, CDR1 is SGHRS and CDR2 YFSETQ. The CDR3 spells CASSPTQGGNTIYF. The DNA of the CDR3 is TGCGCCAGCAGCCCCACTCAGGGGGGAAACACCATATATTTT.

The chain links TRBV5-1 to TRBJ2-7, with 9 bases lining up with TRBD1. V was pared by 0 bases and J by 4 bases, with 2 bases of the junction left unmatched. Germline CDR1 reads SGHRS; CDR2 reads YFSETQ. CDR3 length: 14 residues. This chain's CDR3 is CASSLEGQGYEQYF. DNA for the CDR3: TGCGCCAGCAGCTTGGAGGGACAGGGTTACGAGCAGTACTTC.

The genes are TRBV6-5 and TRBJ1-5; D is perhaps TRBD1 (6 bases). This CDR3 is built from 15 residues. Trimming pared 8 bases from V and 3 bases from J, leaving 17 bases between. Germline V gene sequence: CDR1 MNHEY, CDR2 SVGAGI. Here the CDR3 reads CASAARGGINQPQHF. In DNA, the CDR3 is TGTGCCAGCGCGGCCAGAGGGGGGATCAATCAGCCCCAGCATTTT.

The genes are TRBV27 and TRBJ2-3; 8 bases align to TRBD2. J lost 4 bases, V lost 4 bases, and 13 bases had no gene match. Germline V CDR1 and CDR2: MNHEY, SMNVEV (reference sequence). The CDR3 has 17 amino acids. The CDR3 region has the DNA TGTGCCAGCAGTTCCCGGAGTAGCGGGAAAGGCGCAGATACGCAGTATTTT. This codes for CASSSRSSGKGADTQYF.